The T cell receptor beta chain under discussion was sequenced for a study of long-term antiretroviral therapy in people with HIV. Broader study findings: Controls had broader CDR3 length ranges than HIV repertoires did. ART preceded a rise in diversity that nonetheless stayed lower than in transplant donor controls.

On this clone itself: As yet, its antigen is unknown.

CDR1 LNHDA and CDR2 SQIVND come from the germline V gene (reference sequence). V lost 2 bases and J lost 11, with 16 bases in between. The length of the CDR3 is 14 residues. Running of the v3.0 immunoSEQ assay took place at survey level. The assay was immunoSEQ multiplex PCR, and TCRdb's table has in-frame clones only and misses some. Here the sample spans approximately 20,000 clones, around 81% being singletons. The V and J genes are TRBV19 and TRBJ1-5; a possible D gene is TRBD1 (5 bases). This sample comprised unsorted PBMCs, obtained 2.2 years after starting antiretroviral therapy. The sequence came from a man aged 45-60 years with HIV. Here the CDR3 DNA reads TGTGCCAGTAGTATAACAGGTGGGGGGGAGACCCAGCATTTT. This sequence encodes CASSITGGGETQHF.